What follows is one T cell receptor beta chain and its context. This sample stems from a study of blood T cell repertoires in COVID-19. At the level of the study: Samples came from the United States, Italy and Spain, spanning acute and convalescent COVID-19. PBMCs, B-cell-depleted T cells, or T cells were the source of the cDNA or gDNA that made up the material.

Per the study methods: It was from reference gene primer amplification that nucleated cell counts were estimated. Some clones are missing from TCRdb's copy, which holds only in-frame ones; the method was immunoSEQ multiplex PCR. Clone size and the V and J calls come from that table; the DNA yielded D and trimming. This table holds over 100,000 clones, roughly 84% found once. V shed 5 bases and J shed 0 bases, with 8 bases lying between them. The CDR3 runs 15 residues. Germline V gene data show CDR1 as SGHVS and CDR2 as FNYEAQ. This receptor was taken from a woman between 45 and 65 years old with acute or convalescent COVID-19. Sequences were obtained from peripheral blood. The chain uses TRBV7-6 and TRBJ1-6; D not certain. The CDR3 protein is CASSPGSSYNSPLHF. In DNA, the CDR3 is TGTGCCAGCAGCCCAGGAAGCTCCTATAATTCACCCCTCCACTTT.